These 17 T cell receptor beta chains were sequenced from one sample in a study of CD8 T cells in ankylosing spondylitis. Each CDR3 protein gets one entry after TCRdb re-called the 5' RACE reads with MiXCR. The top ten hold around 2.2% of the sample, which has tens of thousands of distinct CDR3 sequences, 5.3% seen once. What was sequenced was blood, either unsorted or a sorted T cell fraction (not recorded which). These TCRs come from a male donor with ankylosing spondylitis or in good health (not recorded which).

This clonotype was seen more than once but under ten times. A much larger clone sits a single nucleotide away, making a read error possible. The V and J genes are TRBV5-1 and TRBJ2-1, with D perhaps being TRBD1 or TRBD2 (5 bases each). The CDR3 consists of 12 residues. Germline V gene lookup returns CDR1 SGHRS and CDR2 YFSETQ. This chain's CDR3 is CASGLGENEQFF. The CDR3 DNA sequence: TGCGCCAGCGGCTTGGGGGAGAATGAGCAGTTCTTC. Filled out from reference TRBV5-1 and TRBJ2-1, the complete variable domain reads KAGVTQTPRYLIKTRGQQVTLSCSPISGHRSVSWYQQTPGQGLQFLFEYFSETQRNKGNFPGRFSGRQFSNSRSEMNVSTLELGDSALYLCASGLGENEQFFGPGTRLTVL.

This clonotype was picked up many times. The chain joins TRBV28 to TRBJ2-1, with a tentative D call TRBD1 (5 bases). CDR1 and CDR2 (germline): MDHEN, SYDVKM. The CDR3 is made up of 13 amino acids. Trimming stripped 5 bases from V and 4 bases from J, with 9 bases between. CDR3 residues: CASSGAQYNEQFF. In DNA, the CDR3 is TGTGCCAGCAGTGGGGCCCAGTACAATGAGCAGTTCTTC.

This clonotype was detected ten times or more. This chain links TRBV7-2 with TRBJ1-3, with D perhaps matching TRBD1 (6 bases). The CDR3 extends over 22 amino acids. Trimming removed 0 bases from V and 4 bases from J, with 31 bases in between. Germline V gives CDR1 SGHTA, CDR2 FQGNSA. Written as DNA, the CDR3 is TGTGCCAGCAGCTTAGCCACGCGTCTGGGCCGGGACACAGCACCACTCGGAAACACCATATATTTT. The encoded protein is CASSLATRLGRDTAPLGNTIYF. Full variable domain (remainder filled in from reference TRBV7-2 and TRBJ1-3): GAGVSQSPSNKVTEKGKDVELRCDPISGHTALYWYRQSLGQGLEFLIYFQGNSAPDKSGLPSDRFSAERTGGSVSTLTIQRTQQEDSAVYLCASSLATRLGRDTAPLGNTIYFGEGSWLTVV.

The sample holds many counts of this clonotype. This chain connects TRBV15 to TRBJ1-2; 8 bases agree with TRBD1. Trimming at V came to 4 bases and at J to 2 bases, leaving 9 bases not matched to a gene. Looked up from germline, CDR1 is LNHNV and CDR2 is YYDKDF (reference sequence). The CDR3 extends over 16 amino acids. The CDR3 protein is CATSKPPGQANYGYTF. The CDR3 DNA is TGTGCCACCAGCAAACCCCCGGGACAGGCAAACTATGGCTACACCTTC.

This clonotype has ten or more counts. This chain joins TRBV9 and TRBJ2-1; the match to TRBD2 covers 9 bases. The CDR3 extends over 17 amino acids. Germline values: CDR1 SGDLS, CDR2 YYNGEE. Trimming at V came to 5 bases and at J to 0 bases, leaving 9 bases not matched to a gene. CDR3 residues: CASSVLGGGVSYNEQFF. The DNA of the CDR3 is TGTGCCAGCAGTGTACTAGGCGGGGGGGTCTCCTACAATGAGCAGTTCTTC.

The sample holds many counts of this clonotype. The chain carries TRBV20-1 and TRBJ1-3; D remains ambiguous. The CDR3 contains 14 residues. V shed 0 bases and J shed 7 bases, with 13 bases lying between them. The germline CDR1 and CDR2 sequences are DFQATT and SNEGSKA (reference sequence). The CDR3 bases are TGCAGTGCTAGAGATCGAGCACTCCGGAACACCATATATTTT. Its protein is CSARDRALRNTIYF.

This clonotype has ten or more counts. J is TRBJ2-3 and V is TRBV6-1, with a tentative D call TRBD2 (7 bases). Per the germline V gene, CDR1 is MNHNS and CDR2 is SASEGT. The CDR3 sequence is 16 residues long. Trimming removed 1 base at V and 4 bases at J, with 15 bases between. The DNA of the CDR3 is TGTGCCAGCAGTGAAGTACTCGGGGGGCGATCAGATACGCAGTATTTT. As protein: CASSEVLGGRSDTQYF.

This clonotype was counted ten times or more. The V call is TRBV12-3 or TRBV12-4, the J call TRBJ2-1; D remains ambiguous. The germline V and J ends were trimmed by 6 bases and 6 bases, with 12 bases remaining between them. The CDR3 extends over 13 amino acids. Here the CDR3 reads CASSSGDFNEQFF. The CDR3 DNA reads as TGTGCCAGCAGCTCTGGGGATTTCAATGAGCAGTTCTTC.

This chain joins TRBV12-5 and TRBJ2-3, with D tentatively TRBD2 (6 bases). The CDR3 covers 15 residues. V shed 1 base and J shed 0 bases, with 8 bases lying between them. The germline CDR1 and CDR2 sequences are LGHNT and FRNRAP. For the CDR3, the DNA is TGTGCTAGTGGTTTGGAGGGAGGTAGCACAGATACGCAGTATTTT. This encodes CASGLEGGSTDTQYF.

The V gene is TRBV28, the J gene TRBJ1-2; 8 bases line up with TRBD1. Germline values: CDR1 MDHEN, CDR2 SYDVKM. J was trimmed by 8 bases and V by 4 bases; bases with no gene match: 15. This CDR3 has 16 residues. The CDR3 sequence: CASSSWGRGRQEGYTF. The CDR3 coding sequence is TGTGCCAGCAGTTCCTGGGGCAGGGGGCGGCAAGAGGGCTACACCTTC.

This clonotype was recorded at least ten times. The chain joins TRBV5-1 to TRBJ2-5; perhaps TRBD1 as D (6 bases). The CDR3 spans 14 residues. Trimming left V 4 bases short and J 0 bases short, with 10 bases between. Germline assignment: CDR1 SGHRS and CDR2 YFSETQ. CDR3 DNA: TGCGCCAGCAGCCCCCGACAGGACCAAGAGACCCAGTACTTC. It is translated as CASSPRQDQETQYF.

This clonotype appeared a few times. This chain joins TRBV28 and TRBJ2-7, with 10 bases lining up with TRBD1. V shed 4 bases and J 3 bases; nucleotides not matched to a gene: 6. The germline V gene has CDR1 MDHEN and CDR2 SYDVKM. The CDR3 extends over 15 amino acids. This CDR3 reads CASSWTGTGVYEQYF. As DNA, the CDR3 is TGTGCCAGCAGTTGGACCGGGACAGGGGTCTACGAGCAGTACTTC. The full variable domain, completed using reference TRBV28 and TRBJ2-7, is DVKVTQSSRYLVKRTGEKVFLECVQDMDHENMFWYRQDPGLGLRLIYFSYDVKMKEKGDIPEGYSVSREKKERFSLILESASTNQTSMYLCASSWTGTGVYEQYFGPGTRLTVT.

At least ten counts were recorded for this clonotype. The V gene is TRBV5-1, the J gene TRBJ1-2; D is unclear. V shed 2 bases and J shed 2 bases, with 7 bases lying between them. Germline V gene data show CDR1 as SGHRS and CDR2 as YFSETQ. The CDR3 length is 13 residues. The CDR3 DNA follows: TGCGCCAGCAGCTTTGGACCGAACTATGGCTACACCTTC. Translated, it gives CASSFGPNYGYTF.

The sample holds many counts of this clonotype. V is TRBV18 and J is TRBJ1-2; no definite D call. V was cut by 0 bases and J by 0 bases, with 17 bases left in between. CDR3 length equals 18 residues. CDR1 is KGHSH, CDR2 LQKENI, per germline. In DNA, the CDR3 is TGTGCCAGCTCACCACCGGGTCGCACGGCCCGGACTAACTATGGCTACACCTTC. Protein sequence: CASSPPGRTARTNYGYTF.

This clonotype was found many times. V gene TRBV12-3 or TRBV12-4 combines with J gene TRBJ1-1; no clear D gene. CDR3 size: 13 residues. V shed 2 bases and J shed 3 bases, with 7 bases lying between them. The CDR3 DNA reads TGTGCCAGCAGTTTAATCCAACACACTGAAGCTTTCTTT. Its protein product is CASSLIQHTEAFF.

Ten or more counts support this clonotype. The chain employs TRBV20-1 and TRBJ1-4, with D hard to call. The germline gives CDR1 DFQATT, CDR2 SNEGSKA (reference sequence). Trimming cost V 0 bases and J 8 bases, with 19 bases left between them. CDR3 length equals 16 residues. The CDR3 protein is CSARDTLNETGEKLFF. CDR3 nucleotides: TGCAGTGCTAGAGATACACTGAACGAGACCGGAGAAAAACTGTTTTTT.

This clonotype was detected many times. Written as DNA, the CDR3 is TGTGCCAGCAGCTCAACCTCCGGGACGGAGAACACCGGGGAGCTGTTTTTT. It encodes CASSSTSGTENTGELFF. V usage is TRBV9 and J usage is TRBJ2-2; D possibly uses TRBD1 or TRBD2 (5 bases each). V gave up 4 bases and J gave up 1 base, with 17 bases separating them. The V gene's germline CDR1 is SGDLS and CDR2 YYNGEE. The CDR3 runs to 17 residues. The full variable domain, its missing parts supplied by reference TRBV9 and TRBJ2-2, is DSGVTQTPKHLITATGQRVTLRCSPRSGDLSVYWYQQSLDQGLQFLIQYYNGEERAKGNILERFSAQQFPDLHSELNLSSLELGDSALYFCASSSTSGTENTGELFFGEGSRLTVL.